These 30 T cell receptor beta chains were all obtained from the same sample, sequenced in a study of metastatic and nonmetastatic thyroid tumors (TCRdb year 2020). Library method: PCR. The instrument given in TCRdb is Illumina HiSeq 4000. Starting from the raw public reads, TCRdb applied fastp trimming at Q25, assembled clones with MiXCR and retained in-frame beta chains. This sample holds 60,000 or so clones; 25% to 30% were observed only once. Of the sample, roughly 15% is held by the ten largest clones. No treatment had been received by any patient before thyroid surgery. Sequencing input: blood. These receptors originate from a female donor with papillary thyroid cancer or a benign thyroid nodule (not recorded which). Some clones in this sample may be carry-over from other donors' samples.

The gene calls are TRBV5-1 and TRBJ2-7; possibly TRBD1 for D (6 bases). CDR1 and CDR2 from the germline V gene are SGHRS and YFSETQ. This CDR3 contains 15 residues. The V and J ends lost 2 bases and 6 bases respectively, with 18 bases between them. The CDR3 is CASSLRGQHPREQYF. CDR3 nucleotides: TGCGCCAGCAGCTTAAGGGGACAACACCCCCGCGAGCAGTACTTC.

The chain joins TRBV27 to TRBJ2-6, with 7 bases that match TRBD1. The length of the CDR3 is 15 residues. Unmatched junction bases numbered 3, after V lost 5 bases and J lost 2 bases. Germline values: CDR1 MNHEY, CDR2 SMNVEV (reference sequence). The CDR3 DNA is TGTGCCAGCAGTCAAGACAGGGCTGGGGCCAACGTCCTGACTTTC. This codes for CASSQDRAGANVLTF.

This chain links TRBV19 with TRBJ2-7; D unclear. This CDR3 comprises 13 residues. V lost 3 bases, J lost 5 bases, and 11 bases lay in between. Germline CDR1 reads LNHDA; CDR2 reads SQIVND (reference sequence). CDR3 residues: CASSMSVRDEQYF. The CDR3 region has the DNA TGTGCCAGTAGTATGTCTGTTCGGGACGAGCAGTACTTC. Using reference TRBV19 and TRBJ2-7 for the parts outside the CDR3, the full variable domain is DGGITQSPKYLFRKEGQNVTLSCEQNLNHDAMYWYRQDPGQGLRLIYYSQIVNDFQKGDIAEGYSVSREKKESFPLTVTSAQKNPTAFYLCASSMSVRDEQYFGPGTRLTVT.

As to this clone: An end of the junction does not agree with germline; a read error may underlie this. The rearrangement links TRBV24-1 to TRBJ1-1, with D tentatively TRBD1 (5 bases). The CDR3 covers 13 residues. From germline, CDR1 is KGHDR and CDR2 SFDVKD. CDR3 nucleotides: TGTGCCACCAGGGACACAATGAACACTGAAACTTTCTTT. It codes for CATRDTMNTETFF.

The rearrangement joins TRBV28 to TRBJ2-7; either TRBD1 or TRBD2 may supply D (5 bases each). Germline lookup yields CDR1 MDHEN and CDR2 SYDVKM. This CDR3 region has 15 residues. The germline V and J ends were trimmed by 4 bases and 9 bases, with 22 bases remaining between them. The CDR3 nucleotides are TGTGCCAGCAGTTCGGGACCGCCATATGTACCAGGGCAGTACTTC. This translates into CASSSGPPYVPGQYF.

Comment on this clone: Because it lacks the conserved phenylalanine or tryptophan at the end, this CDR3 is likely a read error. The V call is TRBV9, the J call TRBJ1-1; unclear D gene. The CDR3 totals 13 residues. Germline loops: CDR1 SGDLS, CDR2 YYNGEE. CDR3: CARSVGPPQEAFS. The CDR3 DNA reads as TGTGCCAGAAGCGTAGGACCTCCACAAGAGGCTTTCTCT.

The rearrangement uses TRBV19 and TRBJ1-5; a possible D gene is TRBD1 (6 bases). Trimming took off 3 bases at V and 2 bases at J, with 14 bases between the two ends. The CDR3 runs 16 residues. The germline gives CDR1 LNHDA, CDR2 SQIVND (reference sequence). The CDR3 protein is CASSMDRGRGNQPQHF. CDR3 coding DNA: TGTGCCAGTAGTATGGACAGAGGGCGAGGCAATCAGCCCCAGCATTTT.

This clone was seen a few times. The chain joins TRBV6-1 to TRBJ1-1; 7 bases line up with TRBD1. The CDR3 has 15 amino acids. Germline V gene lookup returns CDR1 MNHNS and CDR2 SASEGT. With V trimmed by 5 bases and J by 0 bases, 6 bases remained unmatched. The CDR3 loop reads CASSKDRTLNTEAFF. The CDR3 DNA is TGTGCCAGCAGTAAGGACAGGACGCTGAACACTGAAGCTTTCTTT.

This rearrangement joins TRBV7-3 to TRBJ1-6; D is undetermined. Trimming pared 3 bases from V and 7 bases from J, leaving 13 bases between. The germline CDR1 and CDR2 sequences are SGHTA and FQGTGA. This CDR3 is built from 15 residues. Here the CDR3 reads CASSLSRAGNSPLHF. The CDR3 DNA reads TGTGCCAGCAGCTTGTCGAGGGCGGGGAATTCACCCCTCCACTTT.

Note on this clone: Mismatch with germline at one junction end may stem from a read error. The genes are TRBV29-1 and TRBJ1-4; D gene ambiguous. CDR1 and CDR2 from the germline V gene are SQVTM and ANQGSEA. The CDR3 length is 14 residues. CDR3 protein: CIVESGQAGEKLFF. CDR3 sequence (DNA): TGCATCGTTGAAAGCGGGCAGGCTGGTGAAAAACTGTTTTTT. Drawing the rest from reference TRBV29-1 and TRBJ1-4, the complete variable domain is SAVISQKPSRDICQRGTSLTIQCQVDSQVTMMFWYRQQPGQSLTLIATANQGSEATYESGFVIDKFPISRPNLTFSTLTVSNMSPEDSSIYLCIVESGQAGEKLFFGSGTQLSVL.

CDR3 region: CASTEGGSGTQYF. DNA of the CDR3: TGCGCCAGCACGGAGGGGGGGTCTGGTACGCAGTATTTT. The chain couples TRBV5-1 to TRBJ2-3; maybe TRBD2 (7 bases). The CDR3 loop spans 13 amino acids. V lost 6 bases and J lost 8, with 16 bases in between. Germline lookup yields CDR1 SGHRS and CDR2 YFSETQ.

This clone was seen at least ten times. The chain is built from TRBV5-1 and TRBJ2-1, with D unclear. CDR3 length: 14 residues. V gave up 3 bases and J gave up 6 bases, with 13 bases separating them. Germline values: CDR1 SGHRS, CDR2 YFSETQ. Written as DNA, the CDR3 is TGCGCCAGCAGCTCCTCGGTCCGCGGCAATGAGCAGTTCTTC. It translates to CASSSSVRGNEQFF.

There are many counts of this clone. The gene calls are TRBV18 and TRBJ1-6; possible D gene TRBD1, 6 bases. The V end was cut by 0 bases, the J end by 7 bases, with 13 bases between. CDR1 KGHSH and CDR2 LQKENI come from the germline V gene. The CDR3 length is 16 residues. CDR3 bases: TGTGCCAGCTCACCACCGAGCAGGGGAAGCAATTCACCCCTCCACTTT. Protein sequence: CASSPPSRGSNSPLHF.

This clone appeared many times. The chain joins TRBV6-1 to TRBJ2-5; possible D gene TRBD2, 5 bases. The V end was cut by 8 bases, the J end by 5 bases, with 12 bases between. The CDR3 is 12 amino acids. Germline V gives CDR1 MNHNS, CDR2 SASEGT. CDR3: CASGRLLETQYF. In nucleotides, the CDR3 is TGTGCCAGCGGGAGACTCCTGGAGACCCAGTACTTC.

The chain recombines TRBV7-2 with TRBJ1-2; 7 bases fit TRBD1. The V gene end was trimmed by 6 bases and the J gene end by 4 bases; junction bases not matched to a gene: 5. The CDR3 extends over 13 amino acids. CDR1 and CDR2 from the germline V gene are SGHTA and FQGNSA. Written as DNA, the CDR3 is TGTGCCAGCAGGCGGGACAGTTTCTATGGCTACACCTTC. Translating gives CASRRDSFYGYTF.

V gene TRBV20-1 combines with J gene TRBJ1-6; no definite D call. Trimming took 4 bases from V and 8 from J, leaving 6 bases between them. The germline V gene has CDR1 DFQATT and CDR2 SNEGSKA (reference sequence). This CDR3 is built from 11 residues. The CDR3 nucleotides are TGCAGTGCTATGGTTGATTCACCCCTCCACTTT. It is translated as CSAMVDSPLHF.

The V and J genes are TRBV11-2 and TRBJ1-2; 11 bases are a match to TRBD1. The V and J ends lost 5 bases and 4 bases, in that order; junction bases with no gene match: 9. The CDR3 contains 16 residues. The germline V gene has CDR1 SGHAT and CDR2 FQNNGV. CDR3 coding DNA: TGTGCCAGCAGCCCTCGGACAGGGGGCGTAGGCTATGGCTACACCTTC. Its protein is CASSPRTGGVGYGYTF.

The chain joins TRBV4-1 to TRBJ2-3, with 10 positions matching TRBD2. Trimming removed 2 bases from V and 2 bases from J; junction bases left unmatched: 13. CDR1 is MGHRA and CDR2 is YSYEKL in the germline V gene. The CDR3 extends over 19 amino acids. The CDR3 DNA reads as TGCGCCAGCAGCCAACCGCCCTTGGCTAGCGGGAGCGTCACAGATACGCAGTATTTT. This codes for CASSQPPLASGSVTDTQYF.

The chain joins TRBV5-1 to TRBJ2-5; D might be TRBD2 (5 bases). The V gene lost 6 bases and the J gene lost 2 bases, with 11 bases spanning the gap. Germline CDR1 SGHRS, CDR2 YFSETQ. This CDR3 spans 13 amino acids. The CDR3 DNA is TGCGCCAGCACGAGGGTACCGCAAGAGACCCAGTACTTC. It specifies CASTRVPQETQYF.

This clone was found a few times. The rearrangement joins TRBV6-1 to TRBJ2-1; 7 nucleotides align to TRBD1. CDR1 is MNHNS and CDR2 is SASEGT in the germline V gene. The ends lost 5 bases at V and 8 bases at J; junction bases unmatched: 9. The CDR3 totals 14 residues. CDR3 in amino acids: CASSSYRGFDEQFF. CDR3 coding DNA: TGTGCCAGCAGTTCTTACAGGGGATTCGATGAGCAGTTCTTC.

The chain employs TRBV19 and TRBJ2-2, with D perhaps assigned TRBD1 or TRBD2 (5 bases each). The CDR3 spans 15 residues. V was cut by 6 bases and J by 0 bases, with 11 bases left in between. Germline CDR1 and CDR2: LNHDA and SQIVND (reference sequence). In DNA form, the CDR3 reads TGTGCCAGTAGCGGGGCAGTTACGAACACCGGGGAGCTGTTTTTT. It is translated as CASSGAVTNTGELFF.

The CDR3 protein is CASSSEGQGNSPLHF. CDR3 sequence (DNA): TGTGCCAGCAGTTCCGAGGGACAGGGTAATTCACCCCTCCACTTT. This rearrangement joins TRBV6-1 to TRBJ1-6; 9 bases fit TRBD1. Trimming at V came to 5 bases and at J to 6 bases, leaving 5 bases not matched to a gene. The CDR3 runs 15 residues. Germline-derived CDR1 and CDR2 are MNHNS and SASEGT.

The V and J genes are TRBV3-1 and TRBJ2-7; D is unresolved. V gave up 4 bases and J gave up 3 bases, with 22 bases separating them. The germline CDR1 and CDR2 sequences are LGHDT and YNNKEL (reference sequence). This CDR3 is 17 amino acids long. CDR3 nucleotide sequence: TGTGCCAGCAGCCCAAATAGGATTGTAGGCAGCCTCTACGAGCAGTACTTC. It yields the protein CASSPNRIVGSLYEQYF.

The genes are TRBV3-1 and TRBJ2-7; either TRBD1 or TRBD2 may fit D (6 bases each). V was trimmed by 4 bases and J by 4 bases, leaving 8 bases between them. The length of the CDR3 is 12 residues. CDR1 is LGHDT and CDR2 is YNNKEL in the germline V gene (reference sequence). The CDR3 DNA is TGTGCCAGCAGCCCGGGGGCGTACGAGCAGTACTTC. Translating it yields CASSPGAYEQYF.

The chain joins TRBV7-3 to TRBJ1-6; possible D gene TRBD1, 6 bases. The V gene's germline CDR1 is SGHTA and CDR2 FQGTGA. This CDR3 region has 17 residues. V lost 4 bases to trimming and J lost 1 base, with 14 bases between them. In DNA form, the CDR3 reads TGTGCCAGCAGCTCCCACAGGGTAGGGTCCTATAATTCACCCCTCCACTTT. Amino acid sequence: CASSSHRVGSYNSPLHF.

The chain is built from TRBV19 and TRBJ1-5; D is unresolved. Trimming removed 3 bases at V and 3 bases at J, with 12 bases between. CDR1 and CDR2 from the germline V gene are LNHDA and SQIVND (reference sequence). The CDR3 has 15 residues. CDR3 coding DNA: TGTGCCAGTAGTATGCGAAACCCATACAATCAGCCCCAGCATTTT. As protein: CASSMRNPYNQPQHF.

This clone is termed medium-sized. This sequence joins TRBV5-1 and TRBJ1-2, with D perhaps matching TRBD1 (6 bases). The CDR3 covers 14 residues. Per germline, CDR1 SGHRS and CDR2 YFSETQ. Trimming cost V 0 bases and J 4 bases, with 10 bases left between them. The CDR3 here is CASSLGQALYGYTF. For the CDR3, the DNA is TGCGCCAGCAGCTTGGGACAGGCCCTCTATGGCTACACCTTC.

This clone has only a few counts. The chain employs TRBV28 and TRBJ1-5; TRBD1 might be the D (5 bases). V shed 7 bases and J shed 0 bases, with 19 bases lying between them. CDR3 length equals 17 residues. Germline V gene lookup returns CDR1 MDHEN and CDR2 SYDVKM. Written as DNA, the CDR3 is TGTGCCAGCAACGTACCCCAACAGGAGTATAGCAATCAGCCCCAGCATTTT. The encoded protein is CASNVPQQEYSNQPQHF. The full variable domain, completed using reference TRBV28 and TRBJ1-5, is DVKVTQSSRYLVKRTGEKVFLECVQDMDHENMFWYRQDPGLGLRLIYFSYDVKMKEKGDIPEGYSVSREKKERFSLILESASTNQTSMYLCASNVPQQEYSNQPQHFGDGTRLSIL.

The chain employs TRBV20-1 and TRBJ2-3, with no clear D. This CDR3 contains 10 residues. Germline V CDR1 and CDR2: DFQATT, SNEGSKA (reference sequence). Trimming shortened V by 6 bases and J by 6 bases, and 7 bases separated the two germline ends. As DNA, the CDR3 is TGCAGTGCCCTGTGGGATACGCAGTATTTT. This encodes CSALWDTQYF.

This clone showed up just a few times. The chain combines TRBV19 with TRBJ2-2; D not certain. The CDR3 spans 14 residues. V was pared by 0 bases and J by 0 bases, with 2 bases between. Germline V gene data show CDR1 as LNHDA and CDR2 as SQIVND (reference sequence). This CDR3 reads CASSIEANTGELFF. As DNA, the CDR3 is TGTGCCAGTAGTATAGAGGCGAACACCGGGGAGCTGTTTTTT. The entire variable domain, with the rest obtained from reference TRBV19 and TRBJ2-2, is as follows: DGGITQSPKYLFRKEGQNVTLSCEQNLNHDAMYWYRQDPGQGLRLIYYSQIVNDFQKGDIAEGYSVSREKKESFPLTVTSAQKNPTAFYLCASSIEANTGELFFGEGSRLTVL.